The clone carrying this T cell receptor (beta chain) was recorded a few times. Its antigen remains unknown. This sample was taken from a study of post-analysis software for immune sequencing data. Findings and limits, study-wide: Controls showed lower frequencies than patients for five or six TRBV segments, and TRBV5-6, TRBV5-1 and TRBV20-1 were among these.

Germline V lookup: CDR1 MNHEY, CDR2 SVGEGT. The CDR3 consists of 16 residues. V was pared by 0 bases and J by 0 bases, with 9 bases between. Every TCR beta cDNA library bore unique molecular identifiers. In TCRdb, the PCR reads were re-called with MiXCR into one record per CDR3 protein. Seen here are over 700,000 distinct CDR3 sequences, about 32% observed once, and the top ten hold roughly 0.57%. The sequencing sample was made of blood. The chain uses TRBV6-2 or TRBV6-3 and TRBJ2-1; D perhaps matches TRBD1 (6 bases). The clonotype was recovered from a girl aged 5-17 years with multiple sclerosis. Here the CDR3 reads CASSYSRDNSYNEQFF. The CDR3 DNA sequence: TGTGCCAGCAGTTACTCCCGGGACAACTCCTACAATGAGCAGTTCTTC.